This T cell receptor beta chain was sequenced for a study of low-dose radiotherapy and immunotherapy resistance in tumors. Turning to the study itself: Cohort 1 got 0.5 Gy per fraction every 2 weeks, 6.5 Gy in total. Fractions of 1 Gy went to Cohort 2 every two weeks, for 13 Gy over 26 weeks.

The CDR3 loop spans 14 amino acids. Germline V CDR1 and CDR2: SEHNR, FQNEAQ (reference sequence). V was cut by 4 bases and J by 5 bases, with 11 bases left in between. TRAV- and TRBV-specific primers, spanning alpha and beta chains, primed first-strand cDNA. With a constant-region primer and a V-primer adapter, TCRs were subjected to about 20 PCR cycles of amplification. TCRdb used MiXCR to reprocess the reads, holding one entry per CDR3 protein. This table has tens of thousands of distinct CDR3 sequences, about a quarter appearing once. Time point: before trial treatment. Every donor's regimen consisted of nivolumab, ipilimumab, aspirin, low-dose cyclophosphamide and low-dose radiotherapy. Those who qualified had advanced solid tumors (lacking tumor-infiltrating lymphocytes). The table lists this clonotype with a few counts.

The chain recombines TRBV7-9 with TRBJ2-2; D is ambiguous. This clonotype was obtained from a male donor with rectosigmoid adenocarcinoma. Material: PBMCs, obtained before treatment. CDR3: CASSSDVRTGELFF. The CDR3 DNA sequence: TGTGCCAGCAGCTCGGACGTTCGTACCGGGGAGCTGTTTTTT. Full variable domain (rest looked up from reference TRBV7-9 and TRBJ2-2): DTGVSQNPRHKITKRGQNVTFRCDPISEHNRLYWYRQTLGQGPEFLTYFQNEAQLEKSRLLSDRFSAERPKGSFSTLEIQRTEQGDSAMYLCASSSDVRTGELFFGEGSRLTVL.